Each of the 17 T cell receptor beta chains below was sequenced from the same sample in a study of blood T cell repertoires in COVID-19. The assay was immunoSEQ multiplex PCR, and TCRdb's table has in-frame clones only and misses some. The sample has under 250,000 clones, roughly 84% seen once; the top ten hold about 10%. The sample was peripheral blood. The receptors were gathered from a man aged 45-60 years with active or convalescent COVID-19.

V gene TRBV11-2 combines with J gene TRBJ2-3, with 8 bases fitting TRBD2. Per germline, CDR1 SGHAT and CDR2 FQNNGV. The length of the CDR3 is 18 residues. V gave up 5 bases and J gave up 0 bases; unmatched junction bases: 13. CDR3 DNA sequence: TGTGCCAGCAGCATCCACCAAGGACTAGCCCCTAGCACAGATACGCAGTATTTT. It yields the protein CASSIHQGLAPSTDTQYF.

The chain combines TRBV2 with TRBJ2-7; 7 nucleotides agree with TRBD1. This CDR3 contains 15 residues. Unmatched junction bases numbered 15, after V lost 7 bases and J lost 6 bases. Germline-derived CDR1 and CDR2 are SNHLY and FYNNEI. The CDR3 protein is CASIAPRAGGSEQYV. In DNA form, the CDR3 reads TGTGCCAGCATTGCCCCCCGGGCAGGGGGAAGCGAGCAGTACGTC.

The chain is built from TRBV4-3 and TRBJ2-6; D ambiguous. This CDR3 region has 14 residues. Looked up from germline, CDR1 is LGHNA and CDR2 is YSLEER. The germline V and J ends were trimmed by 4 bases and 0 bases, with 4 bases remaining between them. CDR3 residues: CASSRASGANVLTF. CDR3 coding DNA: TGCGCCAGCAGCCGGGCCTCTGGGGCCAACGTCCTGACTTTC.

The table lists this clone with a count of one. This chain connects TRBV2 to TRBJ1-4, with a weak D call TRBD1 (5 bases). CDR1 is SNHLY, CDR2 FYNNEI, per germline. The CDR3 sequence is 14 residues long. Trimming stripped 6 bases from V and 5 bases from J, with 13 bases between. The DNA for the CDR3 is TGTGCCAGCAGCCCGGGTGCAGGGAATGAAAAACTGTTTTTT. Amino acids: CASSPGAGNEKLFF.

The V and J genes are TRBV5-1 and TRBJ2-3; 14 bases are shared with TRBD2. CDR1 SGHRS and CDR2 YFSETQ come from the germline V gene. V dropped 4 bases and J dropped 5; count of bases not matched to a gene: 6. There are 16 residues in the CDR3. The DNA of the CDR3 is TGCGCCAGCAGCCCGGGACTAGCGGGAGCTGGAGATACGCAGTATTTT. Encoded protein: CASSPGLAGAGDTQYF.

The chain couples TRBV7-2 to TRBJ1-2; no reliable D call. The CDR3 runs 14 residues. The V gene lost 2 bases and the J gene lost 2 bases, with 9 bases spanning the gap. The germline V gene has CDR1 SGHTA and CDR2 FQGNSA. CDR3 bases: TGTGCCAGCAGCTTAATCCCGGAGAACTATGGCTACACCTTC. Translated: CASSLIPENYGYTF.

The chain joins TRBV5-4 to TRBJ1-2; TRBD1 agrees at 7 bases. Germline loops: CDR1 SGHNT, CDR2 YYREEE (reference sequence). The J segment lost 8 bases and the V segment lost 3 bases, leaving 13 bases of the junction unmatched. The CDR3 contains 15 residues. This chain's CDR3 is CASSSATGELGGYTF. In DNA, the CDR3 is TGTGCCAGCAGCTCGGCTACAGGGGAACTCGGGGGCTACACCTTC.

The chain links TRBV10-3 to TRBJ1-1; D perhaps matches TRBD1 (6 bases). This CDR3 region has 16 residues. Between the trimmed V and J ends, which lost 2 bases and 3 bases, there was a span of 16 bases. The V gene's germline CDR1 is ENHRY and CDR2 SYGVKD. The CDR3 region is CAISETRGSPDTEAFF. The DNA of the CDR3 is TGTGCCATCAGTGAGACCAGGGGCTCGCCGGACACTGAAGCTTTCTTT.

This chain uses TRBV20-1 with TRBJ2-3; D perhaps matches TRBD1 (6 bases). V shed 3 bases and J shed 1 base, with 11 bases lying between them. This CDR3 comprises 14 residues. Germline V lookup: CDR1 DFQATT, CDR2 SNEGSKA (reference sequence). CDR3 residues: CSASGQGRTDTQYF. The CDR3 DNA reads as TGCAGTGCTAGTGGGCAGGGGCGCACAGATACGCAGTATTTT.

The rearrangement joins TRBV6-5 to TRBJ2-7, with 7 bases fitting TRBD1. The CDR3 consists of 14 residues. The germline CDR1 and CDR2 sequences are MNHEY and SVGAGI. J lost 7 bases, V lost 0 bases, and 6 bases had no gene match. Here the CDR3 reads CASSYSEGAGEQYF. CDR3 nucleotide sequence: TGTGCCAGCAGTTACTCCGAGGGGGCAGGGGAGCAGTACTTC.

V gene TRBV28 combines with J gene TRBJ2-5, with 8 bases identical to TRBD1. The J segment lost 5 bases and the V segment lost 2 bases, leaving 7 bases of the junction unmatched. The CDR3 runs to 15 residues. Germline V gives CDR1 MDHEN, CDR2 SYDVKM. CDR3: CASSLGRQGMETQYF. DNA for the CDR3: TGTGCCAGCAGTTTAGGTAGACAGGGGATGGAGACCCAGTACTTC. The variable domain in full, completed from reference TRBV28 and TRBJ2-5, reads DVKVTQSSRYLVKRTGEKVFLECVQDMDHENMFWYRQDPGLGLRLIYFSYDVKMKEKGDIPEGYSVSREKKERFSLILESASTNQTSMYLCASSLGRQGMETQYFGPGTRLLVL.

J is TRBJ2-4 and V is TRBV11-2; 14 bases match TRBD2. The J segment lost 1 base and the V segment lost 4 bases, leaving 9 bases of the junction unmatched. The germline gives CDR1 SGHAT, CDR2 FQNNGV. CDR3 length: 19 amino acids. For the CDR3, the DNA is TGTGCCAGCAGCTCCGAACCGGGACTAGCGGGGGCGGCCAAAAACATTCAGTACTTC. It translates to CASSSEPGLAGAAKNIQYF.

The CDR3 DNA is TGTGCCAGCAGTGAGGGGGCGATTGGAGATACGCAGTATTTT. Its translation: CASSEGAIGDTQYF. The chain couples TRBV2 to TRBJ2-3; perhaps TRBD1 as D (6 bases). Trimming took off 3 bases at V and 5 bases at J, with 12 bases between the two ends. Germline-derived CDR1 and CDR2 are SNHLY and FYNNEI. The CDR3 has 14 amino acids. The full variable domain, completed using reference TRBV2 and TRBJ2-3, is EPEVTQTPSHQVTQMGQEVILRCVPISNHLYFYWYRQILGQKVEFLVSFYNNEISEKSEIFDDQFSVERPDGSNFTLKIRSTKLEDSAMYFCASSEGAIGDTQYFGPGTRLTVL.

There are a few counts of this clone. This rearrangement joins TRBV18 to TRBJ1-4; 7 bases match TRBD1. This CDR3 contains 15 residues. Germline-derived CDR1 and CDR2 are KGHSH and LQKENI. V was pared by 6 bases and J by 8 bases, with 12 bases of the junction left unmatched. Written as DNA, the CDR3 is TGTGCCAGCTCGGGGACCACAGGGGATAGAGAAAAACTGTTTTTT. Translation gives CASSGTTGDREKLFF.

In its sample, this clone was seen once. This sequence joins TRBV5-1 and TRBJ1-1; maybe TRBD1 (5 bases). Germline V CDR1 and CDR2: SGHRS, YFSETQ. The CDR3 runs to 13 residues. V was clipped by 3 bases and J by 11 bases, with 17 bases between them. The CDR3 loop reads CASSSSGTPAAFF. In DNA, the CDR3 is TGCGCCAGCAGCTCCTCCGGGACTCCCGCCGCTTTCTTT. The entire variable domain, with the rest obtained from reference TRBV5-1 and TRBJ1-1, is as follows: KAGVTQTPRYLIKTRGQQVTLSCSPISGHRSVSWYQQTPGQGLQFLFEYFSETQRNKGNFPGRFSGRQFSNSRSEMNVSTLELGDSALYLCASSSSGTPAAFFGQGTRLTVV.

V usage is TRBV24-1 and J usage is TRBJ2-2; TRBD1 matches at 7 bases. Germline V gene lookup returns CDR1 KGHDR and CDR2 SFDVKD. The CDR3 length is 15 residues. V dropped 3 bases and J dropped 5; count of bases not matched to a gene: 5. DNA for the CDR3: TGTGCCACCAGTGATCCCGGGACAGCAACCGGGGAGCTGTTTTTT. Protein sequence: CATSDPGTATGELFF.

Here the CDR3 reads CASSFVGGSSYNEQFF. In DNA form, the CDR3 reads TGTGCCAGCAGTTTTGTCGGGGGGAGCTCCTACAATGAGCAGTTCTTC. V gene TRBV27 combines with J gene TRBJ2-1; 7 bases are a match to TRBD2. With 3 bases clipped from V and 0 bases from J, the junction kept 5 bases outside the gene matches. This CDR3 has 16 amino acids. Germline V gene lookup returns CDR1 MNHEY and CDR2 SMNVEV (reference sequence).